This entry features one TCR beta chain sequence. Its antigen is not known. Quantitative molecular-barcoded 5'-RACE generated the TCR beta libraries. TCRdb independently ran MiXCR on the 5' RACE reads; one entry per CDR3 protein. This sample has fewer than 650,000 distinct CDR3 sequences; 12% occur once, and the top ten carry approximately 6.2%. This specimen comes from a study of CD8 T cells in ankylosing spondylitis. Findings and limits, study-wide: A subset of motif variants has previously been described in the synovial fluid and blood of reactive arthritis. Within ankylosing spondylitis blood, a TCR beta motif made up of several highly homologous variants appeared to be characteristic.

V lost 5 bases, J lost 2 bases, and 16 bases lay in between. The germline gives CDR1 SGHTA, CDR2 FQGNSA. The CDR3 covers 15 residues. This clonotype was sampled from a male donor with ankylosing spondylitis. Sequencing was done on a sample of blood, either unsorted or a sorted T cell fraction (not recorded which). V gene TRBV7-2 combines with J gene TRBJ2-7, with D tentatively TRBD1 or TRBD2 (5 bases each). CDR3: CASSQSSSGPYEQYV. As DNA, the CDR3 is TGTGCCAGCAGCCAATCCTCTTCGGGGCCCTACGAGCAGTACGTC.